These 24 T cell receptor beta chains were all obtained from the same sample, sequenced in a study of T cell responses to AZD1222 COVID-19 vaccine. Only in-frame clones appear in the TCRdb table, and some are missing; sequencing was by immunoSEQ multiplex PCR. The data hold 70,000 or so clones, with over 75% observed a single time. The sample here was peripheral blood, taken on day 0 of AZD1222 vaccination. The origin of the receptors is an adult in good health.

This chain's CDR3 is CASSAGSQNQPQHF. The CDR3 bases are TGCGCCAGCAGCGCGGGTTCTCAAAATCAGCCCCAGCATTTT. V gene TRBV5-1 combines with J gene TRBJ1-5; D gene unclear. The V gene's germline CDR1 is SGHRS and CDR2 YFSETQ. The germline V and J ends were trimmed by 4 bases and 4 bases, with 12 bases remaining between them. The CDR3 contains 14 residues. Full variable domain (outside the CDR3, taken from reference TRBV5-1 and TRBJ1-5): KAGVTQTPRYLIKTRGQQVTLSCSPISGHRSVSWYQQTPGQGLQFLFEYFSETQRNKGNFPGRFSGRQFSNSRSEMNVSTLELGDSALYLCASSAGSQNQPQHFGDGTRLSIL.

DNA for the CDR3: TGTGCCAGCAGTGAGTGGGGGGGTGGCTACACCTTC. Its protein is CASSEWGGGYTF. This chain links TRBV6-1 with TRBJ1-2, with TRBD1 as a possible D gene (5 bases). V was clipped by 3 bases and J by 7 bases, with 9 bases between them. The germline CDR1 and CDR2 sequences are MNHNS and SASEGT. CDR3 length: 12 amino acids.

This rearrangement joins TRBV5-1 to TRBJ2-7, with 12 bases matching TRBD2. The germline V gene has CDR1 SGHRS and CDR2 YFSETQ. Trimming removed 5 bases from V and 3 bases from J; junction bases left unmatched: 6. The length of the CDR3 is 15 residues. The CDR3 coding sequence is TGCGCCAGCAGACCTAGCGGGAGGGCCCGCTACGAGCAGTACTTC. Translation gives CASRPSGRARYEQYF.

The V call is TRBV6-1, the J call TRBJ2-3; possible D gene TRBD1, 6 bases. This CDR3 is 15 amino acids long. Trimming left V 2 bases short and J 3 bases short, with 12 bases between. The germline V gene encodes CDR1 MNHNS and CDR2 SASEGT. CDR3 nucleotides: TGTGCCAGCAGTGAAAACCTAGGGGGTACAGATACGCAGTATTTT. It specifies CASSENLGGTDTQYF.

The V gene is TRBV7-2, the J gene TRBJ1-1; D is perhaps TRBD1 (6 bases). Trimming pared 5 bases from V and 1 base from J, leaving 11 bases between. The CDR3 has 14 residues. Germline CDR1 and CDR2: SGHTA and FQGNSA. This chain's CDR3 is CASSEQGTNTEAFF. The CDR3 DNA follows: TGTGCCAGCAGCGAACAGGGTACGAACACTGAAGCTTTCTTT.

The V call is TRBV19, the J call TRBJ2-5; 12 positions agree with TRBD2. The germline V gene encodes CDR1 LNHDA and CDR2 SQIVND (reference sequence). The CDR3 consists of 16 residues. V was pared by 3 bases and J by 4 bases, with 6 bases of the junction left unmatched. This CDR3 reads CASSMVLAGGPETQYF. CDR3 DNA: TGTGCCAGTAGTATGGTACTAGCGGGGGGACCAGAGACCCAGTACTTC.

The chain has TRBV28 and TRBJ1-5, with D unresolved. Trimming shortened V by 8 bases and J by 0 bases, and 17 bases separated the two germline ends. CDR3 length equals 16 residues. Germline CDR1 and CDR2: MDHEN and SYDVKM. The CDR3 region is CASGGSLGYSNQPQHF. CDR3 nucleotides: TGTGCCAGCGGAGGGTCCCTAGGGTATAGCAATCAGCCCCAGCATTTT.

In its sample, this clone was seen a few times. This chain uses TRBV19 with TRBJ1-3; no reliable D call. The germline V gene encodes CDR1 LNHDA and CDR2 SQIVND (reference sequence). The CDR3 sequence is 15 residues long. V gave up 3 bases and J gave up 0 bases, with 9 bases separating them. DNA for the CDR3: TGTGCCAGTAGTATTTTCTCCGGCTCTGGAAACACCATATATTTT. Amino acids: CASSIFSGSGNTIYF.

The CDR3 DNA sequence: TGCAGCGTTGAAGCGGGTCGGGAAGCTTTCTTT. It specifies CSVEAGREAFF. The chain is built from TRBV29-1 and TRBJ1-1; D not resolved. The germline CDR1 and CDR2 sequences are SQVTM and ANQGSEA. CDR3 length: 11 residues. Trimming shortened V by 1 base and J by 8 bases, and 8 bases separated the two germline ends.

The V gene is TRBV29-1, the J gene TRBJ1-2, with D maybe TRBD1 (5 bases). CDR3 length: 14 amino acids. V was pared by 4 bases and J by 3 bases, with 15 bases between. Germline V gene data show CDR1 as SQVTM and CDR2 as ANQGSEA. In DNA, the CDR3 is TGCAGCGTTGGGATGGGGCCCACGGACTATGGCTACACCTTC. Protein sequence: CSVGMGPTDYGYTF.

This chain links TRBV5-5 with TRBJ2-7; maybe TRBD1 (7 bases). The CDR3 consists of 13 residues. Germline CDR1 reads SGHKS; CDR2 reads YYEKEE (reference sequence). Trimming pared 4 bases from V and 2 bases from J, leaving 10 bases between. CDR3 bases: TGTGCCAGCAGCGCGGGACAGCCCTACGAGCAGTACTTC. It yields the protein CASSAGQPYEQYF.

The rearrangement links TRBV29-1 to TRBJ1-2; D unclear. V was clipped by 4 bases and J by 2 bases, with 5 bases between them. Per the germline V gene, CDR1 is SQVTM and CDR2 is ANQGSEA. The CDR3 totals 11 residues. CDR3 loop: CSVVDNYGYTF. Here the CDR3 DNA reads TGCAGCGTTGTCGACAACTATGGCTACACCTTC.

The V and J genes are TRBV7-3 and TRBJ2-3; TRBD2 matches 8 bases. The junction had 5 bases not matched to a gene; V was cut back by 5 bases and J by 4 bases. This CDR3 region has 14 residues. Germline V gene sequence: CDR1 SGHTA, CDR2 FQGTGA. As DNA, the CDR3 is TGTGCCAGCAGCCCGGGGGGGCCCGCAGATACGCAGTATTTT. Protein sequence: CASSPGGPADTQYF.

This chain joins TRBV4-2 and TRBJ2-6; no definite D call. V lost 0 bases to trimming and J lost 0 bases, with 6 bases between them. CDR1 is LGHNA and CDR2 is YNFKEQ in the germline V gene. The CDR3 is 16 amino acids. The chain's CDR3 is CASSQDPASGANVLTF. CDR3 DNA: TGTGCCAGCAGCCAAGATCCAGCCTCTGGGGCCAACGTCCTGACTTTC.

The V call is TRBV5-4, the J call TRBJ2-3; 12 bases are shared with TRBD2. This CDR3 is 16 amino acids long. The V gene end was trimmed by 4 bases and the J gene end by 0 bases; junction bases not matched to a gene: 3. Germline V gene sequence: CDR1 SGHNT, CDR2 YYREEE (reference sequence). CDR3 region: CASSVGLAGSTDTQYF. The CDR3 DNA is TGTGCCAGCAGCGTGGGACTAGCGGGTAGCACAGATACGCAGTATTTT.

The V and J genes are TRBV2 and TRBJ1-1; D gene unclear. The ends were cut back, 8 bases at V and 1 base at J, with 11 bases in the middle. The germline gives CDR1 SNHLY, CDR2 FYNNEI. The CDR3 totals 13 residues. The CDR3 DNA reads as TGTGCCAGCGCATTAGAGGCGAACACTGAAGCTTTCTTT. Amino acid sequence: CASALEANTEAFF.

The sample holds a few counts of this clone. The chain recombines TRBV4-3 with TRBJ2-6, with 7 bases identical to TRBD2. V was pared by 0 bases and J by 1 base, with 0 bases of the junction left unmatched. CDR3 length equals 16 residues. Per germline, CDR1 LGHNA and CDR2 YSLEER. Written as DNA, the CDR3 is TGCGCCAGCAGCCAAGAAGCGGGGTCTGGGGCCAACGTCCTGACTTTC. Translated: CASSQEAGSGANVLTF.

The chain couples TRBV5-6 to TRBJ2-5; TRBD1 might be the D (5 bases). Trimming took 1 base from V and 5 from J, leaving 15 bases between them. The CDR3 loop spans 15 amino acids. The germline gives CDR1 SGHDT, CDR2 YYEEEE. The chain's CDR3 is CASSLPGPKGETQYF. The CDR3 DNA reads TGTGCCAGCAGCTTGCCAGGGCCGAAGGGGGAGACCCAGTACTTC.

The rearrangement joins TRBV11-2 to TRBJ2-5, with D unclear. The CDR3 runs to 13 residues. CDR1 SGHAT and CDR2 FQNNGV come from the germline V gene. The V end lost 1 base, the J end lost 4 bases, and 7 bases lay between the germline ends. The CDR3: CASSLGVPETQYF. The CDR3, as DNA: TGTGCCAGCAGCTTAGGGGTCCCAGAGACCCAGTACTTC.

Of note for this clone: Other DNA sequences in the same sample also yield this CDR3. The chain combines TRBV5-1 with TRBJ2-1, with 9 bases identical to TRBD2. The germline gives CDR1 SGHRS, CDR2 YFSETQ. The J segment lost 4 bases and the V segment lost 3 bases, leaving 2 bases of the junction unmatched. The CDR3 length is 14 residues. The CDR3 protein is CASSSSGGYNEQFF. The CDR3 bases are TGCGCCAGCAGCTCGAGCGGGGGGTACAATGAGCAGTTCTTC. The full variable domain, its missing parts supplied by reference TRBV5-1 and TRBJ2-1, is KAGVTQTPRYLIKTRGQQVTLSCSPISGHRSVSWYQQTPGQGLQFLFEYFSETQRNKGNFPGRFSGRQFSNSRSEMNVSTLELGDSALYLCASSSSGGYNEQFFGPGTRLTVL.

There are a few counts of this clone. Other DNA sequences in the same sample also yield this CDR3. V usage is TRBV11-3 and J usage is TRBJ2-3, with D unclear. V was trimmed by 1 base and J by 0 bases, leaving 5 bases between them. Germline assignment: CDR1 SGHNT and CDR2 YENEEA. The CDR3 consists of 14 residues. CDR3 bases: TGTGCCAGCAGCTTAGGGCGGAGCACAGATACGCAGTATTTT. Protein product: CASSLGRSTDTQYF.

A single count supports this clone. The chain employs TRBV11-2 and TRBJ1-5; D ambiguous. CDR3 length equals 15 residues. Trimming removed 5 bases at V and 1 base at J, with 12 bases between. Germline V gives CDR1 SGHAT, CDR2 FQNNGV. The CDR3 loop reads CASSLGLGSNQPQHF. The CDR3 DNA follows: TGTGCCAGCAGCCTGGGTCTGGGAAGCAATCAGCCCCAGCATTTT.

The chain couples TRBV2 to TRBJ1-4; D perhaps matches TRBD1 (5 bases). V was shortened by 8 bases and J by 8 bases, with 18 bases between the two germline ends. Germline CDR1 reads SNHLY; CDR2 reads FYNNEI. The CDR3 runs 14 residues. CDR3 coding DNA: TGTGCCAGCCGCCCGACGATCGGGGGGGAAAAACTGTTTTTT. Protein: CASRPTIGGEKLFF.

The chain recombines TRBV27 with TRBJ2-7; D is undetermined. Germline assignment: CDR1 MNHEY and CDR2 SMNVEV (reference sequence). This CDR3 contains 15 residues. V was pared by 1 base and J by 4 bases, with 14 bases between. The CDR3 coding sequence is TGTGCCAGCAGTTTATTCCGGGTCCCCGTGTACGAGCAGTACTTC. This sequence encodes CASSLFRVPVYEQYF.